This T cell receptor (beta chain) was recovered during a study of technical replicates of blood from a few donors. CDR1 and CDR2 (germline): PRHDT, FYEKMQ (reference sequence). The ends lost 4 bases at V and 10 bases at J; junction bases unmatched: 7. This CDR3 region has 15 residues. Clones were sequenced by immunoSEQ multiplex PCR, and TCRdb holds only the in-frame ones, with some missing. The repertoire consists of around 80,000 clones, with about 98% occurring once and the leading ten covering around 0.15%. The TCR comes from a human donor in good health. Source material: T cells isolated from PBMCs. This chain connects TRBV13 to TRBJ2-1, with TRBD2 matching 13 bases. Here the CDR3 reads CASSSGLAGAGEQFF. CDR3 bases: TGTGCCAGCAGCTCCGGACTAGCGGGGGCAGGGGAGCAGTTCTTC. The full variable domain, completed using reference TRBV13 and TRBJ2-1, is AAGVIQSPRHLIKEKRETATLKCYPIPRHDTVYWYQQGPGQDPQFLISFYEKMQSDKGSIPDRFSAQQFSDYHSELNMSSLELGDSALYFCASSSGLAGAGEQFFGPGTRLTVL.